This T cell receptor (beta chain) was recorded in a study of blood T cell repertoires in COVID-19. Study-level background: Researchers got acute and convalescent COVID-19 samples from the United States, Italy and Spain. PBMCs, B-cell-depleted T cells, or T cells provided the cDNA or gDNA that made up the material.

Original data processing: Reference gene primer amplification gave estimated nucleated cell counts. Assay: immunoSEQ multiplex PCR; the TCRdb copy retains only in-frame clones and omits some. Clone size and the V and J calls come from that table; the DNA yielded D and trimming. Counted here are under 250,000 clones, approximately 83% occurring once; the ten biggest clones make up less than 2.5%. This sequence was found in a woman between 55 and 75 years old with acute or convalescent COVID-19. Sequenced sample: peripheral blood.

CDR3 residues: CASSLGGGFSGNTIYF. The CDR3 DNA follows: TGTGCCAGCAGTTTAGGAGGGGGCTTCTCTGGAAACACCATATATTTT. V usage is TRBV28 and J usage is TRBJ1-3; TRBD1 matches at 7 bases. The CDR3 spans 16 residues. The germline gives CDR1 MDHEN, CDR2 SYDVKM. The J segment lost 0 bases and the V segment lost 2 bases, leaving 4 bases of the junction unmatched.